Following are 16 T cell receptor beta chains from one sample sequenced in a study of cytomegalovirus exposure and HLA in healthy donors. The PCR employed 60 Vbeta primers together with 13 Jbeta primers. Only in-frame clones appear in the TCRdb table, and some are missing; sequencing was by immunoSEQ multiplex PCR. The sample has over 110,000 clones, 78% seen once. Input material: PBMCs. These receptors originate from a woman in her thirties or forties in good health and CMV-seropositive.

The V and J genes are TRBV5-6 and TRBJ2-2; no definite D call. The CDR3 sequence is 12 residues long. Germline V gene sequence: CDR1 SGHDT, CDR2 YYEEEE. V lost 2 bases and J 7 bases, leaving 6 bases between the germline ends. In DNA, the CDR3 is TGTGCCAGCAGCTTTTTTAACGGGGAGCTGTTTTTT. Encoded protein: CASSFFNGELFF.

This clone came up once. CDR3: CASSLRNYGYTF. The CDR3 region has the DNA TGTGCCAGCAGTTTACGGAACTATGGCTACACCTTC. The rearrangement joins TRBV28 to TRBJ1-2; unclear D gene. Trimming stripped 2 bases from V and 2 bases from J, with 3 bases between. This CDR3 region has 12 residues. In germline, CDR1 is MDHEN, CDR2 SYDVKM.

The CDR3 loop reads CASSYARGNTIYF. The DNA for the CDR3 is TGTGCCAGCAGTTACGCCAGGGGGAACACCATATATTTT. The rearrangement links TRBV6-5 to TRBJ1-3; 7 bases line up with TRBD1. The CDR3 extends over 13 amino acids. V gave up 2 bases and J gave up 7 bases; unmatched junction bases: 2. The V gene's germline CDR1 is MNHEY and CDR2 SVGAGI.

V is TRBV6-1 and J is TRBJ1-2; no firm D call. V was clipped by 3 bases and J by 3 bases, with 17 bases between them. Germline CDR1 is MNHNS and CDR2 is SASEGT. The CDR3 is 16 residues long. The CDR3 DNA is TGTGCCAGCAGTGAGGCAGGCGAACTTCGATACTATGGCTACACCTTC. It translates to CASSEAGELRYYGYTF.

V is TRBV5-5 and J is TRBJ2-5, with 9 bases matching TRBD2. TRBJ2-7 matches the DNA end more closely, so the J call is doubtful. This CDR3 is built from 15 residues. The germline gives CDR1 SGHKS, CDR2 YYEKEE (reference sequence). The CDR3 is CASSSLSGSGYEQYF. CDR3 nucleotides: TGTGCCAGCAGCTCACTTAGCGGGAGTGGTTACGAGCAGTACTTC.

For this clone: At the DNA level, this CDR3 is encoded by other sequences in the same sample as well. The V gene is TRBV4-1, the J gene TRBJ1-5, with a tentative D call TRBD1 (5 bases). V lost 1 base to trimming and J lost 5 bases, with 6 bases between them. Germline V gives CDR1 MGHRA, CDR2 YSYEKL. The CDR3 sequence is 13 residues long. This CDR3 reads CASSQGGYQPQHF. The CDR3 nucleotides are TGCGCCAGCAGCCAAGGGGGCTATCAGCCCCAGCATTTT.

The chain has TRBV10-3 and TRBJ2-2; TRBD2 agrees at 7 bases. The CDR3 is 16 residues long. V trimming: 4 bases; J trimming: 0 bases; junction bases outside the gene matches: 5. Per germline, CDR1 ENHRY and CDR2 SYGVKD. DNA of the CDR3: TGTGCCATCAGTGTCAGCGGGATAACGAACACCGGGGAGCTGTTTTTT. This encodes CAISVSGITNTGELFF.

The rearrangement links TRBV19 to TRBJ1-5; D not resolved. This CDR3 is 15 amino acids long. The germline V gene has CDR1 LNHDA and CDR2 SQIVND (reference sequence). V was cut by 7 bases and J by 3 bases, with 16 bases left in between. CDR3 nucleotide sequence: TGTGCCAGTAAGAAGCACCGCGAGCCCAATCAGCCCCAGCATTTT. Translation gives CASKKHREPNQPQHF.

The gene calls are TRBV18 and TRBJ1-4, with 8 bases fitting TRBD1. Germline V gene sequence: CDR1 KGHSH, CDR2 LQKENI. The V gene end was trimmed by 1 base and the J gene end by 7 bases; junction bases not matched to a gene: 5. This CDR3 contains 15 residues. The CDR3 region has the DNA TGTGCCAGCTCACCACGGACAGGGTTCGGTGAAAAACTGTTTTTT. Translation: CASSPRTGFGEKLFF.

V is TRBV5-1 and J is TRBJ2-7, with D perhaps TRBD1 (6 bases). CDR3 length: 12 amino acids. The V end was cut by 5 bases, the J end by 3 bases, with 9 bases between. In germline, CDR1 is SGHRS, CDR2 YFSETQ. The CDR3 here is CASSMDSYEQYF. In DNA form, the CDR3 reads TGCGCCAGCAGTATGGACAGCTACGAGCAGTACTTC.

In DNA form, the CDR3 reads TGTGCCAGCAGCTTAGGGCAACCCACAGATACGCAGTATTTT. Translating it yields CASSLGQPTDTQYF. The rearrangement uses TRBV7-2 and TRBJ2-3, with D hard to call. The CDR3 loop spans 14 amino acids. The V gene's germline CDR1 is SGHTA and CDR2 FQGNSA. Trimming left V 1 base short and J 2 bases short, with 7 bases between.

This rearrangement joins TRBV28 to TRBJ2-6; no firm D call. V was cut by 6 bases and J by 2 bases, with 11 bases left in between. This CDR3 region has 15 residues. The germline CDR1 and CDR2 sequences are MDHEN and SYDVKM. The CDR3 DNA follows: TGTGCCAGCAGCCTCCAGCGAACTGGGGCCAACGTCCTGACTTTC. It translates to CASSLQRTGANVLTF.

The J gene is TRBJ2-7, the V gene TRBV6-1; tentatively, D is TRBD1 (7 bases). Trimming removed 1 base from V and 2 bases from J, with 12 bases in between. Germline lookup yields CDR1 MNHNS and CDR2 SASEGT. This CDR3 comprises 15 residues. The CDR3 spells CASSEEGGQAYEQYF. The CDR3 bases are TGTGCCAGCAGTGAAGAGGGAGGACAGGCCTACGAGCAGTACTTC.

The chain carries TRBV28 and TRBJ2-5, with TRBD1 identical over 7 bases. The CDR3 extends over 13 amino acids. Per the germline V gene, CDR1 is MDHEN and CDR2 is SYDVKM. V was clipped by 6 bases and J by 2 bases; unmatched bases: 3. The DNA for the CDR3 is TGTGCCAGCAGGACAGGGTTGCAAGAGACCCAGTACTTC. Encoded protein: CASRTGLQETQYF.

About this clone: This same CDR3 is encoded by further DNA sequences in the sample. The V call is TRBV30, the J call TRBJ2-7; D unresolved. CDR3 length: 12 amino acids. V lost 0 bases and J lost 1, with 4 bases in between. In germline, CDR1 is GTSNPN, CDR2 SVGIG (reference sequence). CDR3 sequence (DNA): TGTGCCTGGAGTGTACTTTCCTACGAGCAGTACTTC. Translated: CAWSVLSYEQYF. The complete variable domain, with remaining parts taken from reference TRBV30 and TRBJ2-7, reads SQTIHQWPATLVQPVGSPLSLECTVEGTSNPNLYWYRQAAGRGLQLLFYSVGIGQISSEVPQNLSASRPQDRQFILSSKKLLLSDSGFYLCAWSVLSYEQYFGPGTRLTVT.

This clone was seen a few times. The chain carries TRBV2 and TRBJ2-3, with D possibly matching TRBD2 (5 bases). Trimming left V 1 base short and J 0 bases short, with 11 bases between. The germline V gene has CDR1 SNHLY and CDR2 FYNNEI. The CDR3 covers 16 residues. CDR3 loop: CASSEVASTSTDTQYF. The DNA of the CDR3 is TGTGCCAGCAGTGAAGTAGCGTCGACTAGCACAGATACGCAGTATTTT.